This entry concerns a single T cell receptor beta chain. The V gene end was trimmed by 8 bases and the J gene end by 3 bases; junction bases not matched to a gene: 12. CDR3 length: 15 amino acids. The germline gives CDR1 MNHEY, CDR2 SVGAGI. Sequencing used immunoSEQ multiplex PCR; TCRdb keeps in-frame clones, though not all of them. This table holds about 140,000 clones, about 88% found once. The data derive from a study of control samples from healthy donors and cancer patients. This clonotype was obtained from a woman aged 30 to 39 in good health. V and J are TRBV6-5 and TRBJ1-1; 7 positions match TRBD1. Sequencing was carried out using blood. The CDR3 loop is CASAGGSAGDTEAFF. In DNA, the CDR3 is TGTGCCAGCGCAGGGGGAAGCGCTGGGGACACTGAAGCTTTCTTT.